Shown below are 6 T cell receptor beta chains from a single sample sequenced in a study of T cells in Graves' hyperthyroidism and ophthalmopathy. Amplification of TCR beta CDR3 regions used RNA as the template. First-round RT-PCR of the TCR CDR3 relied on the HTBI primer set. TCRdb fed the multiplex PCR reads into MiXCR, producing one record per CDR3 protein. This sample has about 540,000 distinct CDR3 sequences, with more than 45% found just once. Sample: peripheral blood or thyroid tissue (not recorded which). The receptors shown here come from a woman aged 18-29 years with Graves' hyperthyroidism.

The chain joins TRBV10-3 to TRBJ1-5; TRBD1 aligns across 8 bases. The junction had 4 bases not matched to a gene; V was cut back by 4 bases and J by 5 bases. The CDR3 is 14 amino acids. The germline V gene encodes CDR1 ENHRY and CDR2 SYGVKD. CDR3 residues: CAISGAQGDQPQHF. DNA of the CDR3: TGTGCCATCAGTGGGGCACAGGGGGATCAGCCCCAGCATTTT.

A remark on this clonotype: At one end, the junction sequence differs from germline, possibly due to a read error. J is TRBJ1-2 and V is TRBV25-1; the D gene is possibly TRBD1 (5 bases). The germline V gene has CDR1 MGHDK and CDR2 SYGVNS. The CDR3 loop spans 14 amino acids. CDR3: CASSQRTTGYGYTF. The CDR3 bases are TGCGCCAGCAGCCAGCGGACAACCGGCTATGGCTACACCTTC.

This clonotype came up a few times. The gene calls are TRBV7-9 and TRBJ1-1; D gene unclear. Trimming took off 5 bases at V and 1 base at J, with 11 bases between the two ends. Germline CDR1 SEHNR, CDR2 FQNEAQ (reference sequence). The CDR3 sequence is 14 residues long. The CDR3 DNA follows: TGTGCCAGCAGCATATCGACCGGGAACACTGAAGCTTTCTTT. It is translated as CASSISTGNTEAFF.

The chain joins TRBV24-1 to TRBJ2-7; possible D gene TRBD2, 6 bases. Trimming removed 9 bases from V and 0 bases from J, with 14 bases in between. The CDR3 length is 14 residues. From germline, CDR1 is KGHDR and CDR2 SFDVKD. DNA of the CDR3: TGTGCCACCGACGACGGGGGACCCTCCTACGAGCAGTACTTC. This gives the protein CATDDGGPSYEQYF.

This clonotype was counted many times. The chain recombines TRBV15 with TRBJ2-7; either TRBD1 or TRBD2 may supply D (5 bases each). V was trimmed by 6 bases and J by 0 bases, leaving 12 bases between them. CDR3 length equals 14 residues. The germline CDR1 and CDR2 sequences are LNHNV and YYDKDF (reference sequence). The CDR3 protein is CATRLTGTSYEQYF. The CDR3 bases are TGTGCCACCAGACTTACCGGGACCTCCTACGAGCAGTACTTC.

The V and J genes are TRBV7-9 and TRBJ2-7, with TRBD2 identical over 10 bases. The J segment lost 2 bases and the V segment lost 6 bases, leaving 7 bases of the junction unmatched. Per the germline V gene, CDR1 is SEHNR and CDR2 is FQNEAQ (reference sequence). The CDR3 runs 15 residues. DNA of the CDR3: TGTGCCAGCAGTTACTCGAGCGGGAGGGCCTACGAGCAGTACTTC. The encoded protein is CASSYSSGRAYEQYF.